Listed below are T cell receptor beta chains from one sample, sequenced in a study of blood T cell repertoires in COVID-19. The assay was immunoSEQ multiplex PCR, and TCRdb's table has in-frame clones only and misses some. Of a few hundred thousand clones listed, 84% were seen once; the top ten hold 1.4%. The sequenced sample was peripheral blood. The receptors here all came from a woman in her thirties or forties who had recovered from COVID-19. Each CDR3 is given with its conserved first and last residue. D genes are given only for firm matches. Only some rows state a clone size, as once, few, many or a class for expanded clones.

J gene,D gene,V gene,clone size,CDR3 protein,CDR3 DNA
TRBJ2-7,NA,TRBV7-2,NA,CASSLRGGGFSYEQYF,TGTGCCAGCAGCTTAAGGGGGGGTGGGTTTTCCTACGAGCAGTACTTC
TRBJ1-1,TRBD1,TRBV5-6,NA,CASSSGQGRPNTEAFF,TGTGCCAGCAGCTCGGGACAGGGGAGGCCGAACACTGAAGCTTTCTTT
TRBJ2-7,TRBD2,TRBV28,NA,CASSSHSGGEQYF,TGTGCCAGCAGTTCCCATAGCGGGGGGGAGCAGTACTTC
TRBJ2-7,TRBD2,TRBV11-3,NA,CASRRTSGAYEQYF,TGTGCCAGCAGGCGGACTAGCGGGGCATACGAGCAGTACTTC
TRBJ2-7,TRBD1,TRBV7-2,NA,CASSLGSGTGRNEQYF,TGTGCCAGCAGCTTAGGCTCCGGGACAGGGAGGAACGAGCAGTACTTC
TRBJ2-5,NA,TRBV12-3/TRBV12-4,NA,CASRATGSQTQYF,TGTGCCAGCAGAGCTACAGGGAGCCAGACCCAGTACTTC
TRBJ2-5,NA,TRBV2,NA,CASSEAEWETQYF,TGTGCCAGCAGTGAAGCTGAGTGGGAGACCCAGTACTTC
TRBJ2-1,TRBD2,TRBV4-3,NA,CASSHLLAGSHNEQFF,TGCGCCAGCAGCCACCTACTAGCGGGGTCCCACAATGAGCAGTTCTTC
TRBJ2-2,TRBD2,TRBV5-4,NA,CASSLGLAGTELFF,TGTGCCAGCAGCCTCGGACTAGCGGGGACTGAGCTGTTTTTT
TRBJ1-2,TRBD1,TRBV10-3,few,CAIREGTGGHGYTF,TGTGCCATCAGAGAAGGGACAGGGGGGCATGGCTACACCTTC
TRBJ2-7,NA,TRBV3-1/TRBV3-2,NA,CASGGYEQYF,TGTGCCAGCGGGGGGTACGAGCAGTACTTC
TRBJ2-3,TRBD2,TRBV10-3,NA,CAISNRGETDTQYF,TGTGCCATCAGTAACCGGGGGGAGACAGATACGCAGTATTTT
TRBJ1-5,TRBD1,TRBV7-9,NA,CASSSQGESNQPQHF,TGTGCCAGCAGCTCCCAGGGGGAGAGCAATCAGCCCCAGCATTTT
TRBJ2-7,NA,TRBV2,NA,CASKPDEAEQYF,TGTGCCAGCAAACCAGACGAGGCGGAGCAGTACTTC
TRBJ2-5,NA,TRBV12-3/TRBV12-4,few,CASSLILVETQYF,TGTGCCAGCAGTTTAATTCTCGTGGAGACCCAGTACTTC
TRBJ1-5,NA,TRBV6-5,NA,CASSYRTDDSNQPQHF,TGTGCCAGCAGTTACAGGACAGACGATAGCAATCAGCCCCAGCATTTT
TRBJ2-3,TRBD1,TRBV5-1,NA,CASSLTGTGNPTQYF,TGCGCCAGCAGCTTGACCGGGACAGGGAATCCTACGCAGTATTTT
TRBJ2-6,NA,TRBV2,NA,CASSAQGLWDGANVLTF,TGTGCCAGCAGTGCTCAGGGTTTATGGGATGGGGCCAACGTCCTGACTTTC
TRBJ1-5,NA,TRBV2,NA,CASQGSNQPQHF,TGTGCCAGTCAGGGGAGCAATCAGCCCCAGCATTTT
TRBJ2-7,NA,TRBV29-1,NA,CSLRGCHEQYF,TGCAGCCTCCGGGGTTGCCACGAGCAGTACTTC
TRBJ1-2,NA,TRBV2,NA,CASSEWMGGGYTF,TGTGCCAGCAGTGAATGGATGGGGGGTGGCTACACCTTC
TRBJ2-7,NA,TRBV13,few,CASSLVGGLEQYF,TGTGCCAGCAGCTTAGTGGGGGGTCTCGAGCAGTACTTC
TRBJ2-7,TRBD1,TRBV5-1,NA,CASSSGQGAWEQYF,TGCGCCAGCAGCAGCGGACAGGGGGCATGGGAGCAGTACTTC
TRBJ2-7,TRBD1,TRBV29-1,NA,CSVSAGTGSHEQYF,TGCAGCGTATCGGCCGGGACAGGGTCGCACGAGCAGTACTTC
TRBJ2-3,TRBD1,TRBV6-5,NA,CASRDDRGTDTQYF,TGTGCCAGCAGAGACGACAGGGGCACAGATACGCAGTATTTT
TRBJ2-5,TRBD2,TRBV2,NA,CASSEGSASGGLKETQYF,TGTGCCAGCAGTGAAGGCTCCGCTAGCGGGGGCCTTAAAGAGACCCAGTACTTC
TRBJ1-5,NA,TRBV28,NA,CASSLLTGLNQPQHF,TGTGCCAGCAGTTTATTGACGGGACTAAATCAGCCCCAGCATTTT
TRBJ2-2,TRBD2,TRBV4-3,NA,CASSQDTGGNTGELFF,TGCGCCAGCAGCCAAGATACGGGGGGGAACACCGGGGAGCTGTTTTTT
TRBJ1-3,NA,TRBV13,once,CASSYTHPRGGNTIYF,TGTGCCAGCAGCTATACCCACCCCCGGGGAGGAAACACCATATATTTT
TRBJ2-1,TRBD2,TRBV5-1,NA,CASSPLGASGDQYNEQFF,TGCGCCAGCAGCCCTCTCGGCGCTAGCGGGGACCAGTACAATGAGCAGTTCTTC
TRBJ1-1,TRBD1,TRBV19,NA,CASSKTGGGLNTEAFF,TGTGCCAGTAGTAAGACAGGGGGCGGTTTGAACACTGAAGCTTTCTTT
TRBJ2-7,NA,TRBV6-5,NA,CASSLSQGTGYEQYF,TGTGCCAGCAGTCTCTCACAGGGCACAGGCTACGAGCAGTACTTC
TRBJ1-1,NA,TRBV19,NA,CASRRDTRRHTEAFF,TGTGCCAGTAGGAGGGACACCCGGAGGCACACTGAAGCTTTCTTT
TRBJ2-7,NA,TRBV3-1/TRBV3-2,NA,CASSHVLIRGHHDEQYF,TGTGCCAGCAGCCATGTGTTGATTAGGGGCCACCACGACGAGCAGTACTTC
TRBJ2-5,TRBD1,TRBV9,NA,CASSVGTGGAETQYF,TGTGCCAGCAGCGTAGGGACAGGGGGCGCAGAGACCCAGTACTTC
TRBJ1-2,TRBD1,TRBV5-1,once,CASSLGTGVAYGYTF,TGCGCCAGCAGCCTCGGGACAGGGGTGGCCTATGGCTACACCTTC
TRBJ1-1,TRBD1,TRBV18,NA,CASSPLRGLTEAFF,TGTGCCAGCTCCCCTCTAAGGGGGCTCACTGAAGCTTTCTTT
TRBJ2-2,NA,TRBV3-1/TRBV3-2,NA,CASSQVDLDITGELFF,TGTGCCAGCAGCCAAGTAGATCTCGACATCACCGGGGAGCTGTTTTTT
TRBJ1-4,TRBD1,TRBV5-5,NA,CASSLEIQGATNEKLFF,TGTGCCAGCAGCTTGGAAATACAGGGGGCAACTAATGAAAAACTGTTTTTT